This TCR beta chain appears in the sequencing data of a study of T cell responses to AZD1222 COVID-19 vaccine. Study-level results: Clonal diversity may have been underestimated in mostly white British donors. Rises in breadth and depth of Spike-specific TCRs came after two AZD1222 doses.

In germline, CDR1 is LNHDA, CDR2 SQIVND (reference sequence). The CDR3 is 16 amino acids. The J segment lost 4 bases and the V segment lost 0 bases, leaving 4 bases of the junction unmatched. Turning to this clone: Antigen unknown.

Profiled with immunoSEQ multiplex PCR; TCRdb holds only in-frame clones, not every one. This sample has 150,000 or so clones; just over 90% occur once, and the top ten carry around 1.9%. The chain carries TRBV19 and TRBJ2-1; 9 bases are a match to TRBD2. The receptor's source is an adult in good health. The sample consisted of peripheral blood, taken on day 0 of AZD1222 vaccination. The CDR3 region has the DNA TGTGCCAGTAGTATAGACGCGGGAGGGCCTTACAATGAGCAGTTCTTC. Translation gives CASSIDAGGPYNEQFF.